This T cell receptor (beta chain) stems from a study of human T cells and chemical hapten exposure. Time point given: patch test 1, 2 weeks after DPC sensitization. As to treatment: therapeutic diphenylcyclopropenone sensitization with weekly scalp DPC. This clonotype was seen a handful of times. One entry per CDR3 protein, called by TCRdb with MiXCR from the RACE reads. The sample has some 180,000 distinct CDR3 sequences, about 22% seen once. The origin of this receptor is a woman aged 50 to 60 with alopecia areata. Some clones in this sample may be carry-over from other donors' samples. Sequenced here: whole blood, sampled in connection with sensitization to the hapten diphenylcyclopropenone (DPC).

The CDR3 bases are TGTGCCATCAGTGGAGCCGCAGCGGGGAGGGGCCAAGAGACCCAGTACTTC. Protein sequence: CAISGAAAGRGQETQYF. The rearrangement joins TRBV10-3 to TRBJ2-5; 7 nucleotides line up with TRBD2. In germline, CDR1 is ENHRY, CDR2 SYGVKD. The CDR3 contains 17 residues. After removal of 4 bases from V and 1 base from J, the junction contained 12 bases not matched to a gene.